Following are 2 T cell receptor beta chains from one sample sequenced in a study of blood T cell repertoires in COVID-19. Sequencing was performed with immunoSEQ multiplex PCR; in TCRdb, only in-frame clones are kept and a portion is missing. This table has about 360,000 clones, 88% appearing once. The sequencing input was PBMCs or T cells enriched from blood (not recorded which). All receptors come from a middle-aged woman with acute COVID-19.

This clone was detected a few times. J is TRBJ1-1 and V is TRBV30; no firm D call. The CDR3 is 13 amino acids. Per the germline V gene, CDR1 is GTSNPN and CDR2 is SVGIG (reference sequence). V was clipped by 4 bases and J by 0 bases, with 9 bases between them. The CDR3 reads CAWNAGVNTEAFF. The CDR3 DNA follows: TGTGCCTGGAACGCAGGCGTGAACACTGAAGCTTTCTTT. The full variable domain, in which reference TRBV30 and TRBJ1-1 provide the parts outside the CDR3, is SQTIHQWPATLVQPVGSPLSLECTVEGTSNPNLYWYRQAAGRGLQLLFYSVGIGQISSEVPQNLSASRPQDRQFILSSKKLLLSDSGFYLCAWNAGVNTEAFFGQGTRLTVV.

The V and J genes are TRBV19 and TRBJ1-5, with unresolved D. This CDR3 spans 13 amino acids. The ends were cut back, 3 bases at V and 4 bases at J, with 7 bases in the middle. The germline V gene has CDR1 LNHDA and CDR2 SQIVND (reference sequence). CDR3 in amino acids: CASSIAVNQPQHF. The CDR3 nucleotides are TGTGCCAGTAGTATTGCAGTTAATCAGCCCCAGCATTTT.